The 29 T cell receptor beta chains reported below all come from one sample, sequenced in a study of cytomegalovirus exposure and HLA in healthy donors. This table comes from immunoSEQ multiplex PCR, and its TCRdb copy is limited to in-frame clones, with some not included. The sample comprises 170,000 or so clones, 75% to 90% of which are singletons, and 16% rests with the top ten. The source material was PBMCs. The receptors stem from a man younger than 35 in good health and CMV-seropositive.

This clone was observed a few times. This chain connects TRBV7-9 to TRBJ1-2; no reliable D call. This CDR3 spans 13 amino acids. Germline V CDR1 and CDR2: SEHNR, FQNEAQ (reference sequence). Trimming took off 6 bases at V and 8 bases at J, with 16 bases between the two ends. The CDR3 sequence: CASRSREGAGYTF. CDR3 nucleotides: TGTGCCAGCAGATCCCGGGAGGGAGCGGGCTACACCTTC.

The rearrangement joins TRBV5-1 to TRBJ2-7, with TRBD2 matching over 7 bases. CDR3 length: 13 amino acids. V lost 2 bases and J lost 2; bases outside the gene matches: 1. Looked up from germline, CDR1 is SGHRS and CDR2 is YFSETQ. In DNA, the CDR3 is TGCGCCAGCAGCTTAGCGGGACCCTACGAGCAGTACTTC. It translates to CASSLAGPYEQYF.

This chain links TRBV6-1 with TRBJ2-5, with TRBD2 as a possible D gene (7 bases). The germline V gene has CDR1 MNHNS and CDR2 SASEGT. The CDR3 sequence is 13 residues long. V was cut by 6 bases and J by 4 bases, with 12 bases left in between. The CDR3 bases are TGTGCCAGCAGAATTAGGGGGGGAGAGACCCAGTACTTC. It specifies CASRIRGGETQYF.

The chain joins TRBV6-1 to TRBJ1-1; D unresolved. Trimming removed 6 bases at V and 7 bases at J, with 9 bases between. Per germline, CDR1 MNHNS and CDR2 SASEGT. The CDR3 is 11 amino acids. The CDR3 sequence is CASSPGVEAFF. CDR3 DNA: TGTGCCAGCAGCCCGGGAGTTGAAGCTTTCTTT.

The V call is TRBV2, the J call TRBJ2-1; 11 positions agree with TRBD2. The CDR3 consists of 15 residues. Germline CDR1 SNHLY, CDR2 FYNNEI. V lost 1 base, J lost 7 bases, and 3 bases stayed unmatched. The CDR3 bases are TGTGCCAGCAGTGAAGGTAGCGGGGGGGGGAATGAGCAGTTCTTC. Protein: CASSEGSGGGNEQFF.

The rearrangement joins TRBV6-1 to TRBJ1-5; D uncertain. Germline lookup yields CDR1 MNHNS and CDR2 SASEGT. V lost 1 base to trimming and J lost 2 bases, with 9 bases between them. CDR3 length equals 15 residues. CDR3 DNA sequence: TGTGCCAGCAGTGAAGGAGCCCCGCGCAATCAGCCCCAGCATTTT. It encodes CASSEGAPRNQPQHF.

The CDR3 sequence: CASSTGGGDIQYF. The CDR3 nucleotides are TGTGCCAGCAGCACGGGAGGTGGGGACATTCAGTACTTC. V and J are TRBV2 and TRBJ2-4; 7 nucleotides line up with TRBD2. CDR1 and CDR2 from the germline V gene are SNHLY and FYNNEI. The length of the CDR3 is 13 residues. After removal of 6 bases from V and 8 bases from J, the junction contained 7 bases not matched to a gene.

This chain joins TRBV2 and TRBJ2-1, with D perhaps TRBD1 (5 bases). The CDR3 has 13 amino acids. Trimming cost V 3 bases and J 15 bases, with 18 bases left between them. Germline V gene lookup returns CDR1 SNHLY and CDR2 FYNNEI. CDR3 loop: CASSDFQGQSRFF. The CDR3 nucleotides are TGTGCCAGCAGTGACTTCCAGGGTCAAAGTAGGTTCTTC.

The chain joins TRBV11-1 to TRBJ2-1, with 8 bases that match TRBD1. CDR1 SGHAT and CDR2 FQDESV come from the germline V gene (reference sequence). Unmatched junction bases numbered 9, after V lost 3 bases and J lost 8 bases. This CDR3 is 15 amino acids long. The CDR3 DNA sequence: TGTGCCAGCAGCTTGGGGGACAGGAATTTCCATGAGCAGTTCTTC. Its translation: CASSLGDRNFHEQFF.

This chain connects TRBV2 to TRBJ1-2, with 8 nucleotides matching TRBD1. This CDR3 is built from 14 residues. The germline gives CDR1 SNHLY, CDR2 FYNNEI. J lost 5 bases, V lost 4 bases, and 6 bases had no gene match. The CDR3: CASSADREGYGYTF. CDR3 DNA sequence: TGTGCCAGCAGTGCGGACAGGGAGGGGTATGGCTACACCTTC.

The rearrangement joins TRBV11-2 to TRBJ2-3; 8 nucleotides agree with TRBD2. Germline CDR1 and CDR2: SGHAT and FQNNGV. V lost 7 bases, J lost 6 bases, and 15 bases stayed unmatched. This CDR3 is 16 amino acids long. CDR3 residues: CASIDTSGRATDTQYF. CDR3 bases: TGTGCCAGCATCGATACAAGCGGGAGAGCGACGGATACGCAGTATTTT.

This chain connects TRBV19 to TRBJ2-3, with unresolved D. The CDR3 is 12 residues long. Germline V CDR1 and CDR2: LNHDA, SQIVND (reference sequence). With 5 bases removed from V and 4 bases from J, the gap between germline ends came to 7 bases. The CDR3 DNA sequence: TGTGCCAGTAGTCAGAGCGCAGATACGCAGTATTTT. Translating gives CASSQSADTQYF.

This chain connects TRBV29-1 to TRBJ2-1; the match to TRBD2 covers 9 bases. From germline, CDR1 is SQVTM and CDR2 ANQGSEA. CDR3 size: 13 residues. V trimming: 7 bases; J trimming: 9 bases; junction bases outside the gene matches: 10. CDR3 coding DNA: TGCAGCGCGGAGGGGCGGGAGGGCAGTGAGCAGTTCTTC. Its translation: CSAEGREGSEQFF.

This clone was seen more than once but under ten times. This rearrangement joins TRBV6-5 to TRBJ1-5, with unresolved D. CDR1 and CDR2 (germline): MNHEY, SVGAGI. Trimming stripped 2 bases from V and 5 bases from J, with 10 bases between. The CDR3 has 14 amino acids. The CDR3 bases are TGTGCCAGCAGTTACCGTTCGGCGGATCAGCCCCAGCATTTT. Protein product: CASSYRSADQPQHF.

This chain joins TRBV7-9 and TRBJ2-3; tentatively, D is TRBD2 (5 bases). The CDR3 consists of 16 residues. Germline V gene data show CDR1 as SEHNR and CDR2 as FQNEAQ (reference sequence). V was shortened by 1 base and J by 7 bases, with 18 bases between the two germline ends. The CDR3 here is CASSLEARDVGNTQYF. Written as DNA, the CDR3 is TGTGCCAGCAGCTTAGAGGCCCGGGATGTCGGAAATACGCAGTATTTT.

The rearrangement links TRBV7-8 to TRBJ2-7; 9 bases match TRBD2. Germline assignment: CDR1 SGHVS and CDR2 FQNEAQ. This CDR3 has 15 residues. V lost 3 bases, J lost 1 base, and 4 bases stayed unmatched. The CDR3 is CASSFGTSGSYEQYF. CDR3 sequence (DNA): TGTGCCAGCAGCTTCGGCACTAGCGGGTCCTACGAGCAGTACTTC.

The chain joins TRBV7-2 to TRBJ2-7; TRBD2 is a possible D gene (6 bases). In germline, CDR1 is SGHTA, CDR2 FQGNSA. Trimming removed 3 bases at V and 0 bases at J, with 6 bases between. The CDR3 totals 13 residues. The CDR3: CASSFGGSYEQYF. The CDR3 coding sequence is TGTGCCAGCAGCTTCGGGGGCTCCTACGAGCAGTACTTC.

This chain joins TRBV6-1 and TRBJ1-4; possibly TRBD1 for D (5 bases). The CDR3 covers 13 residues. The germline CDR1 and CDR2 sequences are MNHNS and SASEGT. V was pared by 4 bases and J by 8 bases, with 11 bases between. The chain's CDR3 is CASSGQMIEKLFF. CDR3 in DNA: TGTGCCAGCAGTGGACAGATGATCGAAAAACTGTTTTTT.

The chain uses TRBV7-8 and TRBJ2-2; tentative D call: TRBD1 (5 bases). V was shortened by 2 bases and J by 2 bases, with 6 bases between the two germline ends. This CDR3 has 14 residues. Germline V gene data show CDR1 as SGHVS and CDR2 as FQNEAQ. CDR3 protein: CASSLTGNTGELFF. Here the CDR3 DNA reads TGTGCCAGCAGCTTAACAGGAAACACCGGGGAGCTGTTTTTT.

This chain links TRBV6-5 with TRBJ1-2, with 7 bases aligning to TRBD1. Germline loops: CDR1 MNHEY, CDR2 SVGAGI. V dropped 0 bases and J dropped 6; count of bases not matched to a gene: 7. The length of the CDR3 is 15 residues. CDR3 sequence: CASSYSRTGGDGYTF. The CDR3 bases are TGTGCCAGCAGTTACTCGAGGACAGGAGGTGATGGCTACACCTTC.

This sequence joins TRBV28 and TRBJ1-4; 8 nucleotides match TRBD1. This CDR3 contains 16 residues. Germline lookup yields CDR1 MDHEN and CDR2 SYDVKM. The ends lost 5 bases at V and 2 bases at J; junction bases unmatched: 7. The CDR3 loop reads CASSIYRGATNEKLFF. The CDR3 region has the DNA TGTGCCAGCAGTATATACAGGGGGGCTACTAATGAAAAACTGTTTTTT.

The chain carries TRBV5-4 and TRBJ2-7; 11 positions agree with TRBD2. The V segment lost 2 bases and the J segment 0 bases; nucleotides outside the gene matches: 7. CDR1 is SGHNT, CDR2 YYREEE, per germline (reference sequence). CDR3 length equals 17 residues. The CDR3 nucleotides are TGTGCCAGCAGCTTAAGGGCTAGCGGGAGGATCTCCTACGAGCAGTACTTC. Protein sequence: CASSLRASGRISYEQYF.

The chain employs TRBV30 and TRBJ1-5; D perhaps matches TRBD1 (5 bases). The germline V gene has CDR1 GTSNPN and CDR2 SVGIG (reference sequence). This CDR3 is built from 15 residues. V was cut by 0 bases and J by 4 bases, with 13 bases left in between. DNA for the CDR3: TGTGCCTGGAGTGTACAAGGAGGGGTAAATCAGCCCCAGCATTTT. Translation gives CAWSVQGGVNQPQHF.

CDR3 in amino acids: CASSDAAGLTDTQYF. CDR3 DNA sequence: TGTGCCAGCAGTGATGCAGCGGGCCTCACAGATACGCAGTATTTT. The chain is built from TRBV6-1 and TRBJ2-3; possibly TRBD2 for D (6 bases). CDR1 and CDR2 from the germline V gene are MNHNS and SASEGT. The germline V and J ends were trimmed by 3 bases and 2 bases, with 12 bases remaining between them. This CDR3 contains 15 residues.

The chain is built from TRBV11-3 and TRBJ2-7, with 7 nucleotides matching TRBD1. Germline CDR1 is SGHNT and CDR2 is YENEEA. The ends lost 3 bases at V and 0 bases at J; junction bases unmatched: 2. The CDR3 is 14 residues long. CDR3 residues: CASSLTGSSYEQYF. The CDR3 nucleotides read TGTGCCAGCAGCTTGACAGGGAGCTCCTACGAGCAGTACTTC.

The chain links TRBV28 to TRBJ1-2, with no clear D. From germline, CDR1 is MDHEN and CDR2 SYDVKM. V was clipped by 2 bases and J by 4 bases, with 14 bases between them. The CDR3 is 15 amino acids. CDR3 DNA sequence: TGTGCCAGCAGTTTAGAGGCATTAAGAACCTATGGCTACACCTTC. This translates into CASSLEALRTYGYTF.

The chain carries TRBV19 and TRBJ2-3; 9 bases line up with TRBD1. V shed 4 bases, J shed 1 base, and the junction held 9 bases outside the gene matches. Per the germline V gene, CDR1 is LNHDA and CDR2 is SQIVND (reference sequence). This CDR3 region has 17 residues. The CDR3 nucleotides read TGTGCCAGTAGTAGCGGTAGAAGGACAGGGGGCACAGATACGCAGTATTTT. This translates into CASSSGRRTGGTDTQYF. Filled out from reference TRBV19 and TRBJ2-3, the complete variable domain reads DGGITQSPKYLFRKEGQNVTLSCEQNLNHDAMYWYRQDPGQGLRLIYYSQIVNDFQKGDIAEGYSVSREKKESFPLTVTSAQKNPTAFYLCASSSGRRTGGTDTQYFGPGTRLTVL.

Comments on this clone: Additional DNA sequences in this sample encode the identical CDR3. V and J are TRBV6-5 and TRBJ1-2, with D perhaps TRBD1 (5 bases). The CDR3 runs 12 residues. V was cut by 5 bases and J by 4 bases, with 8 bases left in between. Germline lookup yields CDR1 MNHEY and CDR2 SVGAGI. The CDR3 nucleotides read TGTGCCAGCAGTCCAGGGTCCTATGGCTACACCTTC. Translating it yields CASSPGSYGYTF.

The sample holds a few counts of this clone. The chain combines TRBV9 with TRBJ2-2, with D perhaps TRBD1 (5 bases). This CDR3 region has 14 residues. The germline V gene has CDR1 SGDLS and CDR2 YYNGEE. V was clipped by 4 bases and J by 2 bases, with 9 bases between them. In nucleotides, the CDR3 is TGTGCCAGCAGCATCAGGGAAAACACCGGGGAGCTGTTTTTT. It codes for CASSIRENTGELFF.